This TCR beta chain was captured by sequencing in a study of cytomegalovirus exposure and HLA in healthy donors. Study details: Earlier, 95 million to 140 million unique TCR beta sequences were recovered from some 200 million T cells by an analysis.

In the PCR, 60 Vbeta and 13 Jbeta primers were used. Using immunoSEQ multiplex PCR, the repertoire was profiled, and TCRdb retains in-frame clones only, with some absent. The repertoire holds some 150,000 clones, roughly 86% seen once, with roughly 3.2% in the top ten. Study-level findings and limits: It was approximately 150 TCR beta chains that were listed as cytomegalovirus-associated. TCR beta V segments were, for the most part, productive about 87% or about 30% of the time in an earlier analysis. One variant, a missense change in DCLRE1C, was linked in a later analysis to TCR beta V- and J-gene trimming.

On this clone itself: Its target is unknown.

The CDR3 contains 13 residues. Germline CDR1 reads SNHLY; CDR2 reads FYNNEI. V was cut by 7 bases and J by 4 bases, with 13 bases left in between. The chain has TRBV2 and TRBJ1-2; D is undetermined. This receptor was identified in a man aged 18 to 30 in good health and CMV-seropositive. The sample was PBMCs. The CDR3 coding sequence is TGTGCCAGCACCCCAGATCCGGGCTATGGCTACACCTTC. Translating gives CASTPDPGYGYTF.